This note documents a single T cell receptor beta chain sequence. The data are from a study of control samples from healthy donors and cancer patients. Sequencing used immunoSEQ multiplex PCR; TCRdb keeps in-frame clones, though not all of them. This repertoire shows 75,000 to 95,000 clones, 70% to 90% found once; its top ten account for more than 5.5%. The specimen was blood. This clonotype was sampled from a woman aged 45-59 years in good health.

CDR3 DNA sequence: TGTGCCAGCAGTTTAGCGGGGAAGTACGAGCAGTACTTC. Translating gives CASSLAGKYEQYF. The chain is built from TRBV12-3 or TRBV12-4 and TRBJ2-7; D gene uncertain. V lost 0 bases to trimming and J lost 4 bases, with 7 bases between them. The CDR3 sequence is 13 residues long.